Reported below is one TCR beta chain. Its antigen is currently unknown. The entry originates in a study of cytomegalovirus exposure and HLA in healthy donors. Per the germline V gene, CDR1 is MGHRA and CDR2 is YSYEKL. Losses at the gene ends were 0 bases for V and 3 bases for J; bases not matched to a gene: 5. The CDR3 loop spans 15 amino acids. Findings and limits, study-wide: A later analysis, which compared TCR beta chains of equal frequency, found the HLA-associated ones more clonally expanded. Most sequenced TCRs were rare (though some public TCRs occurred in many donors).

Primers included in the PCR were 60 Vbeta and 13 Jbeta primers. Original analysis: Unique TCR beta chains numbered roughly 84 million in a later analysis, with some 9.9 million shared. The table came from immunoSEQ multiplex PCR; TCRdb's copy has only in-frame clones and leaves some out. V, J and clone size were drawn from that table, and D and trimming were deduced from the DNA. The data show over 150,000 clones, 82% seen once. Sequenced material: PBMCs. The chain uses TRBV4-1 and TRBJ2-7; the match to TRBD1 covers 7 bases. This TCR derives from a girl aged 2 to 10 in good health and CMV-seropositive. CDR3 protein: CASSQDQGQYYEQYF. In DNA, the CDR3 is TGCGCCAGCAGCCAAGATCAGGGACAGTACTACGAGCAGTACTTC.